One and the same sample provided the 27 T cell receptor beta chains below, sequenced in a study of radiotherapy plus CTLA-4 blockade in lung cancer. Here immunoSEQ multiplex PCR was the method, and the copy in TCRdb shows in-frame clones only, minus some. The data contain 77,000 or so clones, roughly four fifths of them singletons. Here the sequenced sample was peripheral blood, taken from a patient treated with radiotherapy plus ipilimumab. The receptor source for this set is a human donor with non-small cell lung cancer whose response to radiotherapy plus ipilimumab could not be evaluated.

This sequence joins TRBV5-1 and TRBJ2-3; 12 bases match TRBD2. The V gene end was trimmed by 2 bases and the J gene end by 5 bases; junction bases not matched to a gene: 6. This CDR3 comprises 16 residues. Germline CDR1 reads SGHRS; CDR2 reads YFSETQ. CDR3 nucleotide sequence: TGCGCCAGCAGCTTTTCTAGCGGGGGGGCCCTAGATACGCAGTATTTT. Encoded protein: CASSFSSGGALDTQYF.

This clone was seen just once. V and J are TRBV5-1 and TRBJ2-3, with TRBD1 identical over 8 bases. Germline V lookup: CDR1 SGHRS, CDR2 YFSETQ. Trimming removed 4 bases from V and 2 bases from J; junction bases left unmatched: 6. This CDR3 is 15 amino acids long. The CDR3 DNA reads TGCGCCAGCAGCGTAGGACAGGGTTTCACAGATACGCAGTATTTT. It codes for CASSVGQGFTDTQYF. Full variable domain (outside the CDR3, taken from reference TRBV5-1 and TRBJ2-3): KAGVTQTPRYLIKTRGQQVTLSCSPISGHRSVSWYQQTPGQGLQFLFEYFSETQRNKGNFPGRFSGRQFSNSRSEMNVSTLELGDSALYLCASSVGQGFTDTQYFGPGTRLTVL.

The chain links TRBV4-1 to TRBJ1-2; possibly TRBD1 for D (5 bases). The germline gives CDR1 MGHRA, CDR2 YSYEKL. The CDR3 is made up of 15 amino acids. Trimming took off 1 base at V and 8 bases at J, with 17 bases between the two ends. Here the CDR3 reads CASSQVGAGQEGYTF. CDR3 in DNA: TGCGCCAGCAGCCAAGTCGGAGCGGGGCAGGAGGGCTACACCTTC.

This clone was seen just once. This chain joins TRBV19 and TRBJ2-6; 9 bases match TRBD1. There are 16 residues in the CDR3. CDR1 is LNHDA and CDR2 is SQIVND in the germline V gene (reference sequence). V lost 5 bases to trimming and J lost 4 bases; unmatched junction nucleotides: 6. CDR3 region: CASSARTGAGANVLTF. CDR3 nucleotides: TGTGCCAGTAGTGCACGGACAGGGGCCGGGGCCAACGTCCTGACTTTC. The whole variable domain, remainder taken from reference TRBV19 and TRBJ2-6, is DGGITQSPKYLFRKEGQNVTLSCEQNLNHDAMYWYRQDPGQGLRLIYYSQIVNDFQKGDIAEGYSVSREKKESFPLTVTSAQKNPTAFYLCASSARTGAGANVLTFGAGSRLTVL.

This clone was seen a few times. This rearrangement joins TRBV9 to TRBJ1-3, with D possibly being TRBD1 (6 bases). Trimming shortened V by 3 bases and J by 0 bases, and 13 bases separated the two germline ends. The CDR3 sequence is 16 residues long. Germline V gene sequence: CDR1 SGDLS, CDR2 YYNGEE. The CDR3 DNA follows: TGTGCCAGCAGCGGGGGGGGCAGCCTCTCTGGAAACACCATATATTTT. Its protein product is CASSGGGSLSGNTIYF.

This sequence joins TRBV20-1 and TRBJ2-7; 7 nucleotides align to TRBD1. The CDR3 is 11 residues long. Per the germline V gene, CDR1 is DFQATT and CDR2 is SNEGSKA (reference sequence). Trimming at V came to 5 bases and at J to 4 bases, leaving 2 bases not matched to a gene. Written as DNA, the CDR3 is TGCAGTGCTCTGGGACAGTACGAGCAGTACTTC. Residues: CSALGQYEQYF.

The chain joins TRBV19 to TRBJ2-7; 7 bases line up with TRBD1. Unmatched junction bases numbered 14, after V lost 4 bases and J lost 2 bases. The CDR3 has 17 residues. CDR1 and CDR2 from the germline V gene are LNHDA and SQIVND (reference sequence). The CDR3 DNA reads TGTGCCAGTAGTACCTCCTCCGGGACAGATGAACCCTACGAGCAGTACTTC. It translates to CASSTSSGTDEPYEQYF.

The chain uses TRBV19 and TRBJ2-5; 7 nucleotides agree with TRBD2. CDR3 size: 14 residues. Germline-derived CDR1 and CDR2 are LNHDA and SQIVND (reference sequence). V lost 6 bases, J lost 4 bases, and 8 bases stayed unmatched. This CDR3 reads CASRNPSGGETQYF. The CDR3 DNA sequence: TGTGCCAGTAGAAACCCCTCGGGGGGAGAGACCCAGTACTTC.

CDR3 amino acids: CASSSGANTGELFF. The CDR3 coding sequence is TGTGCCAGCAGTTCAGGGGCGAACACCGGGGAGCTGTTTTTT. This sequence joins TRBV27 and TRBJ2-2; D is perhaps TRBD1 (6 bases). CDR3 length equals 14 residues. V was trimmed by 4 bases and J by 0 bases, leaving 6 bases between them. Germline V gives CDR1 MNHEY, CDR2 SMNVEV (reference sequence).

Here the CDR3 reads CASSRDSSGNTIYF. CDR3 DNA sequence: TGTGCCAGCAGCCGCGACAGCTCTGGAAACACCATATATTTT. The chain has TRBV7-9 and TRBJ1-3; tentative D call: TRBD1 (5 bases). The CDR3 extends over 14 amino acids. Trimming took 5 bases from V and 0 from J, leaving 8 bases between them. Germline assignment: CDR1 SEHNR and CDR2 FQNEAQ (reference sequence).

The chain couples TRBV9 to TRBJ2-7; TRBD2 might be the D (6 bases). Trimming removed 0 bases from V and 2 bases from J, with 9 bases in between. The V gene's germline CDR1 is SGDLS and CDR2 YYNGEE. The CDR3 is made up of 14 amino acids. The CDR3: CASSVGDSTYEQYF. The DNA of the CDR3 is TGTGCCAGCAGCGTAGGGGACTCTACCTACGAGCAGTACTTC. Looking up the rest from reference TRBV9 and TRBJ2-7 gives the full variable domain: DSGVTQTPKHLITATGQRVTLRCSPRSGDLSVYWYQQSLDQGLQFLIQYYNGEERAKGNILERFSAQQFPDLHSELNLSSLELGDSALYFCASSVGDSTYEQYFGPGTRLTVT.

This clone showed up just once. V is TRBV7-2 and J is TRBJ2-2, with 8 bases identical to TRBD2. There are 16 residues in the CDR3. The germline V gene encodes CDR1 SGHTA and CDR2 FQGNSA. V lost 3 bases to trimming and J lost 5 bases; unmatched junction nucleotides: 8. The CDR3 spells CASSFPGGPQTGELFF. In DNA form, the CDR3 reads TGTGCCAGCAGCTTCCCGGGGGGGCCGCAGACCGGGGAGCTGTTTTTT. The whole variable domain, remainder taken from reference TRBV7-2 and TRBJ2-2, is GAGVSQSPSNKVTEKGKDVELRCDPISGHTALYWYRQSLGQGLEFLIYFQGNSAPDKSGLPSDRFSAERTGGSVSTLTIQRTQQEDSAVYLCASSFPGGPQTGELFFGEGSRLTVL.

V is TRBV7-3 and J is TRBJ2-1; no clear D. CDR3 length: 16 amino acids. Germline V CDR1 and CDR2: SGHTA, FQGTGA. The germline V and J ends were trimmed by 1 base and 0 bases, with 10 bases remaining between them. The CDR3 spells CASSLMVYDSYNEQFF. DNA for the CDR3: TGTGCCAGCAGCTTAATGGTCTACGACTCCTACAATGAGCAGTTCTTC.

J is TRBJ2-7 and V is TRBV27, with a weak D call TRBD1 (5 bases). Germline CDR1 MNHEY, CDR2 SMNVEV (reference sequence). The CDR3 consists of 14 residues. The V gene lost 5 bases and the J gene lost 2 bases, with 13 bases spanning the gap. CDR3 loop: CASSQGPWPYEQYF. The CDR3 DNA is TGTGCCAGCAGTCAGGGCCCCTGGCCCTACGAGCAGTACTTC.

The chain employs TRBV28 and TRBJ2-1; 13 nucleotides agree with TRBD2. Germline trimming cut 5 bases from V and 5 bases from J; bases unmatched to any gene: 21. The CDR3 runs to 21 residues. Germline CDR1 is MDHEN and CDR2 is SYDVKM. The CDR3 nucleotides are TGTGCCAGCAGTAAGAGGCGGTTTACTAGCGGGGGGGGCTTTATTCACAATGAGCAGTTCTTC. Translated, it gives CASSKRRFTSGGGFIHNEQFF. Full variable domain (outside the CDR3, taken from reference TRBV28 and TRBJ2-1): DVKVTQSSRYLVKRTGEKVFLECVQDMDHENMFWYRQDPGLGLRLIYFSYDVKMKEKGDIPEGYSVSREKKERFSLILESASTNQTSMYLCASSKRRFTSGGGFIHNEQFFGPGTRLTVL.

This clone occurred a few times. CDR3 loop: CASSDGGTQETQYF. CDR3 bases: TGTGCCAGCAGTGACGGGGGGACCCAAGAGACCCAGTACTTC. The chain links TRBV6-1 to TRBJ2-5; 7 bases fit TRBD2. The CDR3 extends over 14 amino acids. Germline V gene lookup returns CDR1 MNHNS and CDR2 SASEGT. V lost 3 bases to trimming and J lost 1 base; unmatched junction nucleotides: 2.

The chain employs TRBV9 and TRBJ1-2, with 7 bases aligning to TRBD1. The CDR3 runs to 15 residues. The junction had 11 bases not matched to a gene; V was cut back by 3 bases and J by 6 bases. The germline V gene encodes CDR1 SGDLS and CDR2 YYNGEE. CDR3 nucleotides: TGTGCCAGCAGCGCGGGACAGTCCGAGGCCGATGGCTACACCTTC. It yields the protein CASSAGQSEADGYTF.

Points on this clone: At one of its ends the junction is not consistent with the germline gene, which may arise from a read error. The chain combines TRBV7-2 with TRBJ2-3; TRBD2 aligns across 11 bases. The CDR3 consists of 12 residues. Germline CDR1 and CDR2: SGHTA and FQGNSA. The CDR3 DNA reads as TGTGCCAGCAGCTTTAGCGGGAGGGCCCCATCTTTT. The encoded protein is CASSFSGRAPSF.

About this clone: Other DNA sequences in the sample encode the same CDR3. The chain has TRBV6-1 and TRBJ2-7; 8 bases map to TRBD1. The trim removed 9 bases at V and 0 bases at J, leaving 7 bases unmatched. The CDR3 is made up of 14 amino acids. CDR1 is MNHNS and CDR2 is SASEGT in the germline V gene. The CDR3 is CASRTGGSSYEQYF. The CDR3 nucleotides read TGTGCCAGTCGCACAGGGGGTAGCTCCTACGAGCAGTACTTC.

This chain joins TRBV15 and TRBJ2-7; D may be TRBD2 (5 bases). The length of the CDR3 is 11 residues. Trimming stripped 4 bases from V and 7 bases from J, with 8 bases between. Germline loops: CDR1 LNHNV, CDR2 YYDKDF (reference sequence). CDR3 residues: CATSTRGEQYF. In DNA form, the CDR3 reads TGTGCCACCAGCACTCGCGGGGAGCAGTACTTC.

The chain employs TRBV5-1 and TRBJ2-3, with D tentatively TRBD2 (5 bases). The germline gives CDR1 SGHRS, CDR2 YFSETQ. With 4 bases removed from V and 3 bases from J, the gap between germline ends came to 15 bases. This CDR3 has 15 residues. CDR3 amino acids: CASSHPSILTDTQYF. CDR3 sequence (DNA): TGCGCCAGCAGCCACCCTAGCATCTTGACAGATACGCAGTATTTT.

V usage is TRBV9 and J usage is TRBJ1-1, with D maybe TRBD1 (5 bases). CDR1 and CDR2 from the germline V gene are SGDLS and YYNGEE. There are 13 residues in the CDR3. Trimming removed 4 bases from V and 5 bases from J, with 12 bases in between. The CDR3 DNA is TGTGCCAGCAGCTTGCAGGGCGCTACTGAAGCTTTCTTT. It translates to CASSLQGATEAFF.

J is TRBJ1-2 and V is TRBV30; possibly TRBD1 for D (5 bases). V lost 6 bases to trimming and J lost 4 bases, with 12 bases between them. The CDR3 length is 12 residues. CDR1 and CDR2 from the germline V gene are GTSNPN and SVGIG (reference sequence). CDR3 protein: CACDRKGYGYTF. Here the CDR3 DNA reads TGTGCCTGTGACAGAAAAGGCTATGGCTACACCTTC.

This clone was found a few times. The chain couples TRBV19 to TRBJ1-4; 9 nucleotides match TRBD1. Germline V CDR1 and CDR2: LNHDA, SQIVND (reference sequence). This CDR3 comprises 15 residues. The junction had 8 bases not matched to a gene; V was cut back by 5 bases and J by 7 bases. CDR3 in DNA: TGTGCCAGTAGTCTACCACAGGGGGCTGGTGAAAAACTGTTTTTT. The encoded protein is CASSLPQGAGEKLFF.

This clone has only a few counts. CDR3 residues: CASSLTRVDTEAFF. DNA for the CDR3: TGTGCCAGCAGCTTAACCAGGGTGGACACTGAAGCTTTCTTT. The chain combines TRBV7-3 with TRBJ1-1; TRBD1 might be the D (5 bases). This CDR3 has 14 amino acids. V lost 0 bases and J 3 bases, leaving 8 bases between the germline ends. The germline V gene encodes CDR1 SGHTA and CDR2 FQGTGA.

The V gene is TRBV2, the J gene TRBJ2-7, with D possibly being TRBD1 (5 bases). The CDR3 is made up of 16 amino acids. The germline V gene encodes CDR1 SNHLY and CDR2 FYNNEI. The V end was cut by 0 bases, the J end by 4 bases, with 16 bases between. The CDR3 bases are TGTGCCAGCAGTGAAGCGCTGCCCAGGGTAGGGTACGAGCAGTACTTC. Translating it yields CASSEALPRVGYEQYF.

CDR3 in amino acids: CASSLPGSQETQYF. The CDR3 DNA sequence: TGCGCCAGCAGCCTCCCGGGGTCTCAAGAGACCCAGTACTTC. The chain employs TRBV5-1 and TRBJ2-5, with D perhaps TRBD2 (5 bases). The CDR3 consists of 14 residues. Trimming cost V 4 bases and J 2 bases, with 12 bases left between them. Germline V gives CDR1 SGHRS, CDR2 YFSETQ.